The entry that follows covers one TCR beta chain sequence. Its antigen remains unidentified. V was clipped by 8 bases and J by 3 bases; unmatched bases: 2. The CDR3 runs to 13 residues. In germline, CDR1 is MNHEY, CDR2 SMNVEV (reference sequence). These data are taken from a study of OX40 agonist ivuxolimab in advanced cancers. At the level of the study: Patients in the trial were receiving intravenous ivuxolimab every 2 weeks, at doses of 0.01 to 10 mg/kg.

Data came from immunoSEQ multiplex PCR; TCRdb stores just in-frame clones and leaves some out. The profile shows roughly 72,000 clones, around 94% of them singletons. Study-level findings and limits: In the 0.1-3.0 mg/kg groups, partial responders showed among the lowest expansion. Part of the nonresponder group also had normalized T-cell clonal expansion that was low.

The receptor was derived from an adult with an advanced solid tumor such as melanoma, head and neck, liver or kidney cancer. This sample comprised CD4+ or CD8+ T cells sorted from blood, obtained in a trial of the OX40 agonist ivuxolimab. The chain couples TRBV27 to TRBJ1-5; 9 positions agree with TRBD1. The CDR3 bases are TGTGCCAGCGGGACAGGGCCCAATCAGCCCCAGCATTTT. It translates to CASGTGPNQPQHF.